The 16 T cell receptor beta chains given below trace back to one sample, sequenced in a study of cytomegalovirus exposure and HLA in healthy donors. PCR amplification relied on 60 Vbeta primers (plus 13 Jbeta primers). Libraries were prepared by immunoSEQ multiplex PCR; TCRdb keeps only in-frame clonotypes and omits some of them. The sample has 90,000 to 120,000 clones, about 70% seen once. Material for sequencing was PBMCs. Source of these receptors: a man between 50 and 59 years old in good health and CMV-seropositive.

The V gene is TRBV5-1, the J gene TRBJ2-3, with a tentative D call TRBD2 (5 bases). The germline V gene encodes CDR1 SGHRS and CDR2 YFSETQ. CDR3 length equals 15 residues. V was pared by 2 bases and J by 1 base, with 11 bases between. The CDR3 reads CASSFGGTGTDTQYF. CDR3 nucleotide sequence: TGCGCCAGCAGCTTCGGAGGAACCGGCACAGATACGCAGTATTTT.

The chain combines TRBV6-1 with TRBJ2-7, with 7 bases that match TRBD2. CDR3 length equals 14 residues. In germline, CDR1 is MNHNS, CDR2 SASEGT. After removal of 4 bases from V and 4 bases from J, the junction contained 7 bases not matched to a gene. DNA of the CDR3: TGTGCCAGCAGTGTCGCAGGGAGGGCGTACGAGCAGTACTTC. Encoded protein: CASSVAGRAYEQYF.

The gene calls are TRBV5-1 and TRBJ2-7, with 9 nucleotides matching TRBD1. CDR1 and CDR2 (germline): SGHRS, YFSETQ. The CDR3 has 14 amino acids. The V and J ends lost 0 bases and 6 bases, in that order; junction bases with no gene match: 4. This CDR3 reads CASSLDRGLAEQYF. The CDR3 coding sequence is TGCGCCAGCAGCTTGGACAGGGGGCTCGCCGAGCAGTACTTC.

In the case of this clone: Sequence at one end of the junction differs from germline and may be a read error. This chain connects TRBV11-2 to TRBJ2-1; 7 bases match TRBD1. The CDR3 covers 14 residues. Germline CDR1 and CDR2: SGHAT and FQNNGV. The CDR3: CASSLDRVGNEQFF. The CDR3 DNA reads as TGTGCCAGCAGCCTAGACAGGGTAGGTAATGAGCAGTTCTTC.

The rearrangement joins TRBV5-4 to TRBJ1-2; D might be TRBD1 (5 bases). Deletions cut 4 bases from V and 3 bases from J, with 16 bases between. Germline assignment: CDR1 SGHNT and CDR2 YYREEE (reference sequence). The CDR3 has 15 residues. CDR3 in DNA: TGTGCCAGCAGCCCACGGGGGGGTTCCCACTATGGCTACACCTTC. Protein sequence: CASSPRGGSHYGYTF.

The genes are TRBV4-2 and TRBJ2-5; TRBD1 might be the D (7 bases). Germline V lookup: CDR1 LGHNA, CDR2 YNFKEQ. V was trimmed by 8 bases and J by 2 bases, leaving 12 bases between them. CDR3 length equals 13 residues. In DNA, the CDR3 is TGTGCCAGCGGCGGGACAGCACAAGAGACCCAGTACTTC. Encoded protein: CASGGTAQETQYF.

The V gene is TRBV9, the J gene TRBJ1-2; TRBD1 is a possible D gene (6 bases). The germline V gene has CDR1 SGDLS and CDR2 YYNGEE. V was cut by 0 bases and J by 6 bases, with 12 bases left in between. The CDR3 runs to 14 residues. CDR3 bases: TGTGCCAGCAGCGTAGATCGGGGGGCGGATGGCTACACCTTC. Translating it yields CASSVDRGADGYTF.

The rearrangement uses TRBV27 and TRBJ2-7; TRBD2 aligns across 8 bases. The CDR3 length is 16 residues. J was trimmed by 5 bases and V by 6 bases; bases with no gene match: 15. Germline CDR1 reads MNHEY; CDR2 reads SMNVEV (reference sequence). The CDR3 here is CASSRGAGAGEDEQYF. Written as DNA, the CDR3 is TGTGCCAGCAGCCGTGGTGCGGGAGCGGGAGAAGACGAGCAGTACTTC.

The gene calls are TRBV2 and TRBJ2-1, with 7 bases that match TRBD2. Trimming removed 8 bases from V and 0 bases from J; junction bases left unmatched: 7. The V gene's germline CDR1 is SNHLY and CDR2 FYNNEI. CDR3 length: 15 residues. Here the CDR3 reads CASGEGGSSYNEQFF. CDR3 nucleotides: TGTGCCAGCGGGGAGGGAGGGAGCTCCTACAATGAGCAGTTCTTC.

The chain links TRBV5-4 to TRBJ2-1; perhaps TRBD2 as D (7 bases). The length of the CDR3 is 15 residues. V lost 2 bases, J lost 2 bases, and 11 bases lay in between. CDR1 and CDR2 (germline): SGHNT, YYREEE (reference sequence). CDR3 in amino acids: CASSLGGATYNEQFF. The CDR3 DNA reads as TGTGCCAGCAGCTTAGGGGGGGCCACCTACAATGAGCAGTTCTTC. Full variable domain (remainder filled in from reference TRBV5-4 and TRBJ2-1): ETGVTQSPTHLIKTRGQQVTLRCSSQSGHNTVSWYQQALGQGPQFIFQYYREEENGRGNFPPRFSGLQFPNYSSELNVNALELDDSALYLCASSLGGATYNEQFFGPGTRLTVL.

The rearrangement links TRBV29-1 to TRBJ2-5; weak D call: TRBD1 (5 bases). Germline V CDR1 and CDR2: SQVTM, ANQGSEA. The CDR3 extends over 12 amino acids. Trimming removed 4 bases at V and 5 bases at J, with 11 bases between. The chain's CDR3 is CSVVTVRETQYF. The CDR3 region has the DNA TGCAGCGTTGTGACAGTTCGGGAGACCCAGTACTTC.

The rearrangement links TRBV28 to TRBJ2-2, with TRBD2 identical over 7 bases. Germline CDR1 and CDR2: MDHEN and SYDVKM. V shed 2 bases and J 1 base; nucleotides not matched to a gene: 1. The CDR3 has 15 residues. CDR3 in DNA: TGTGCCAGCAGTTTAACGGGGGGGAACACCGGGGAGCTGTTTTTT. Translation: CASSLTGGNTGELFF. The whole variable domain, remainder taken from reference TRBV28 and TRBJ2-2, is DVKVTQSSRYLVKRTGEKVFLECVQDMDHENMFWYRQDPGLGLRLIYFSYDVKMKEKGDIPEGYSVSREKKERFSLILESASTNQTSMYLCASSLTGGNTGELFFGEGSRLTVL.

This chain joins TRBV6-1 and TRBJ1-6, with TRBD1 matching 8 bases. V lost 4 bases to trimming and J lost 10 bases; unmatched junction nucleotides: 12. Germline V lookup: CDR1 MNHNS, CDR2 SASEGT. The CDR3 runs 16 residues. CDR3 amino acids: CASSGPGTGFSSPLHF. The CDR3 nucleotides read TGTGCCAGCAGTGGACCCGGGACAGGCTTCTCGTCACCCCTCCACTTT.

About this clone: Since a much larger clone is just one base distant, this may be a read error. The chain links TRBV27 to TRBJ2-3; D is possibly TRBD1 (5 bases). This CDR3 spans 13 amino acids. Germline CDR1 and CDR2: MNHEY and SMNVEV (reference sequence). V dropped 5 bases and J dropped 3 bases, with 9 bases sitting between them. CDR3 protein: CASSVQGTDTQYF. CDR3 coding DNA: TGTGCCAGCAGTGTCCAGGGTACAGATACGCAGTATTTT.

In its sample, this clone was seen a few times. The chain uses TRBV6-1 and TRBJ1-5, with D perhaps matching TRBD1 (6 bases). Germline-derived CDR1 and CDR2 are MNHNS and SASEGT. V gave up 6 bases and J gave up 0 bases, with 12 bases separating them. The CDR3 length is 15 residues. CDR3 protein: CASRRTDNSNQPQHF. CDR3 in DNA: TGTGCCAGCAGACGGACAGACAATAGCAATCAGCCCCAGCATTTT.

The V gene is TRBV19, the J gene TRBJ1-1; D is uncertain. The ends were cut back, 2 bases at V and 8 bases at J, with 15 bases in the middle. Germline-derived CDR1 and CDR2 are LNHDA and SQIVND (reference sequence). This CDR3 is built from 14 residues. The CDR3 loop reads CASSITARYPEAFF. The CDR3 DNA follows: TGTGCCAGTAGTATAACAGCCCGTTACCCGGAAGCTTTCTTT. Using reference TRBV19 and TRBJ1-1 for the parts outside the CDR3, the full variable domain is DGGITQSPKYLFRKEGQNVTLSCEQNLNHDAMYWYRQDPGQGLRLIYYSQIVNDFQKGDIAEGYSVSREKKESFPLTVTSAQKNPTAFYLCASSITARYPEAFFGQGTRLTVV.